These 17 T cell receptor beta chains were sequenced from one sample in a study of cytomegalovirus exposure and HLA in healthy donors (dated by TCRdb to between 2016 and 2019). Libraries were made using the immunoSEQ multiplex PCR assay. For the multiplex PCR, a mixture combining 60 forward primers for TCR Vbeta segments and 13 reverse primers for TCR Jbeta segments was used. Not all clones reach the TCRdb copy of this immuneACCESS table, which keeps in-frame sequences only. Checked studies attribute under half of the gap to unresolved V genes and leave the rest unexplained. A total of about 120,000 clones appear in this sample, 75% to 85% of them only once. Around 9.1% of the sample comes from the top ten. The sequenced material came from PBMCs. The origin of the receptors is a woman between 50 and 59 years old in good health and CMV-seropositive.

The chain is built from TRBV7-9 and TRBJ2-3; D possibly corresponds to TRBD1 (5 bases). The CDR3 loop spans 13 amino acids. The V end was cut by 11 bases, the J end by 6 bases, with 18 bases between. Germline CDR1 reads SEHNR; CDR2 reads FQNEAQ (reference sequence). The CDR3 loop is CAWGPLLVDTQYF. Here the CDR3 DNA reads TGTGCCTGGGGCCCACTCCTTGTGGATACGCAGTATTTT.

J is TRBJ2-4 and V is TRBV2, with 10 bases matching TRBD1. After removal of 10 bases from V and 5 bases from J, the junction contained 11 bases not matched to a gene. CDR1 is SNHLY and CDR2 is FYNNEI in the germline V gene. The CDR3 is made up of 15 amino acids. CDR3 sequence reads: CATGDRGNFQNIQYF. DNA of the CDR3: TGTGCCACCGGGGACAGGGGTAATTTCCAAAACATTCAGTACTTC.

The genes are TRBV19 and TRBJ2-2; TRBD1 is a possible D gene (6 bases). Germline values: CDR1 LNHDA, CDR2 SQIVND (reference sequence). The V end was cut by 5 bases, the J end by 5 bases, with 12 bases between. The CDR3 contains 14 residues. This CDR3 reads CASSSAGDTGELFF. As DNA, the CDR3 is TGTGCCAGTAGTTCGGCAGGGGATACCGGGGAGCTGTTTTTT.

The CDR3 DNA sequence: TGTGCCAGCAGCTTATACAGGGTCGGACACTATGGCTACACCTTC. Translating gives CASSLYRVGHYGYTF. This chain uses TRBV7-9 with TRBJ1-2; possible D gene TRBD1, 6 bases. Germline V CDR1 and CDR2: SEHNR, FQNEAQ (reference sequence). There are 15 residues in the CDR3. Trimming pared 2 bases from V and 3 bases from J, leaving 13 bases between.

For this clone: The junction differs from germline at one of its ends, possibly a read error. The chain recombines TRBV7-2 with TRBJ1-6; D remains unclear. CDR3 length equals 14 residues. Germline V CDR1 and CDR2: SGHTA, FQGNSA. CDR3 amino acids: CASSLVSYNSPFHF. CDR3 DNA: TGTGCCAGCAGCTTAGTTAGTTATAATTCACCCTTCCACTTT.

The chain combines TRBV18 with TRBJ2-7, with a weak D call TRBD2 (6 bases). The germline CDR1 and CDR2 sequences are KGHSH and LQKENI. The CDR3 consists of 12 residues. Trimming shortened V by 3 bases and J by 10 bases, and 13 bases separated the two germline ends. The CDR3 region has the DNA TGTGCCAGCTCACCCGCTCTAGCGACACAGTACTTC. Amino acid sequence: CASSPALATQYF.

This clone was counted a single time. This chain uses TRBV18 with TRBJ2-4, with TRBD1 matching 7 bases. V shed 5 bases and J 0 bases; nucleotides not matched to a gene: 7. The CDR3 totals 16 residues. Per the germline V gene, CDR1 is KGHSH and CDR2 is LQKENI. CDR3 in DNA: TGTGCCAGCTCAGACGCGACAGGGCGAGCCAAAAACATTCAGTACTTC. It translates to CASSDATGRAKNIQYF.

This clone was seen a few times. This chain joins TRBV10-3 and TRBJ2-5; TRBD2 matches at 9 bases. V was clipped by 7 bases and J by 5 bases; unmatched bases: 14. CDR3 length: 16 amino acids. Germline-derived CDR1 and CDR2 are ENHRY and SYGVKD. The chain's CDR3 is CAIMGGAGGPWETQYF. The CDR3 DNA reads TGTGCCATCATGGGAGGGGCGGGAGGGCCTTGGGAGACCCAGTACTTC.

In its sample, this clone was seen once. The CDR3 nucleotides read TGTGCCAGCAGCTTTTCCGGTCACGAGACCCAGTACTTC. It is translated as CASSFSGHETQYF. The chain employs TRBV5-6 and TRBJ2-5; unclear D gene. V lost 2 bases and J 5 bases, leaving 10 bases between the germline ends. Germline assignment: CDR1 SGHDT and CDR2 YYEEEE. This CDR3 comprises 13 residues.

The chain links TRBV2 to TRBJ1-1; unclear D gene. CDR1 and CDR2 (germline): SNHLY, FYNNEI. There are 15 residues in the CDR3. Deletions cut 3 bases from V and 0 bases from J, with 11 bases between. The CDR3 loop reads CASSERVAVNTEAFF. For the CDR3, the DNA is TGTGCCAGCAGTGAGAGGGTTGCAGTGAACACTGAAGCTTTCTTT.

V is TRBV4-2 and J is TRBJ1-2; 9 bases align to TRBD1. The length of the CDR3 is 17 residues. Germline V gene data show CDR1 as LGHNA and CDR2 as YNFKEQ. V trimming: 1 base; J trimming: 6 bases; junction bases outside the gene matches: 12. The CDR3 DNA follows: TGTGCCAGCAGCCAAGCCCCTACAGGGGGCGGGAGGCATGGCTACACCTTC. Translated, it gives CASSQAPTGGGRHGYTF.

The rearrangement uses TRBV5-1 and TRBJ2-1; TRBD1 is a possible D gene (6 bases). The germline V gene encodes CDR1 SGHRS and CDR2 YFSETQ. The CDR3 extends over 15 amino acids. V gave up 9 bases and J gave up 0 bases, with 16 bases separating them. CDR3 amino acids: CATRTGTSSYNEQFF. CDR3 DNA: TGCGCCACCCGAACAGGGACCAGCTCCTACAATGAGCAGTTCTTC. The complete variable domain, with remaining parts taken from reference TRBV5-1 and TRBJ2-1, reads KAGVTQTPRYLIKTRGQQVTLSCSPISGHRSVSWYQQTPGQGLQFLFEYFSETQRNKGNFPGRFSGRQFSNSRSEMNVSTLELGDSALYLCATRTGTSSYNEQFFGPGTRLTVL.

The chain links TRBV29-1 to TRBJ1-1; D ambiguous. Germline CDR1 and CDR2: SQVTM and ANQGSEA. Trimming removed 2 bases at V and 11 bases at J, with 15 bases between. The CDR3 is 12 residues long. The DNA of the CDR3 is TGCAGCGTTGAACGGGGTGGGGAAAGTGCTTTCTTT. This encodes CSVERGGESAFF.

The V call is TRBV18, the J call TRBJ2-3, with D possibly matching TRBD2 (6 bases). Germline V gives CDR1 KGHSH, CDR2 LQKENI. The CDR3 totals 14 residues. V gave up 3 bases and J gave up 3 bases, with 10 bases separating them. As DNA, the CDR3 is TGTGCCAGCTCACCGGCGGGAATAACAGATACGCAGTATTTT. The encoded protein is CASSPAGITDTQYF.

The V and J genes are TRBV9 and TRBJ2-7; TRBD1 aligns across 7 bases. J lost 3 bases, V lost 3 bases, and 12 bases had no gene match. Germline V lookup: CDR1 SGDLS, CDR2 YYNGEE. The CDR3 runs 16 residues. The CDR3 is CASSETSQGRGYEQYF. The DNA of the CDR3 is TGTGCCAGCAGCGAAACCTCACAGGGGCGAGGCTACGAGCAGTACTTC.

The chain employs TRBV4-1 and TRBJ2-7; tentatively, D is TRBD1 (5 bases). The germline gives CDR1 MGHRA, CDR2 YSYEKL. The CDR3 has 14 amino acids. The germline V and J ends were trimmed by 1 base and 0 bases, with 7 bases remaining between them. As DNA, the CDR3 is TGCGCCAGCAGCCAAGGGGGCAGCTCCTACGAGCAGTACTTC. It is translated as CASSQGGSSYEQYF.

The chain combines TRBV7-9 with TRBJ1-1; possible D gene TRBD1, 6 bases. Trimming removed 2 bases at V and 6 bases at J, with 28 bases between. The CDR3 covers 19 residues. Germline V CDR1 and CDR2: SEHNR, FQNEAQ (reference sequence). CDR3 in amino acids: CASSLRAGAYSERAPEAFF. DNA of the CDR3: TGTGCCAGCAGCTTAAGGGCAGGGGCCTACTCTGAGAGGGCCCCTGAAGCTTTCTTT.